Presented here are 20 T cell receptor beta chains from one specimen sequenced in a study of cytomegalovirus exposure and HLA in healthy donors. The PCR ran on 60 Vbeta and 13 Jbeta primers. Only in-frame clones appear in the TCRdb table, and some are missing; sequencing was by immunoSEQ multiplex PCR. The sample contains about 240,000 clones, roughly 84% of which appear only once. Sequencing was done on a sample of PBMCs. These receptors were taken from a girl under 10 years old in good health and CMV-seronegative.

This rearrangement joins TRBV29-1 to TRBJ1-2; 7 bases map to TRBD1. Germline V CDR1 and CDR2: SQVTM, ANQGSEA. V dropped 3 bases and J dropped 8; count of bases not matched to a gene: 12. This CDR3 has 14 residues. The CDR3: CSVERGQAPGGYTF. CDR3 in DNA: TGCAGCGTTGAGCGAGGACAGGCGCCCGGGGGCTACACCTTC.

J is TRBJ2-7 and V is TRBV2, with a tentative D call TRBD2 (6 bases). In germline, CDR1 is SNHLY, CDR2 FYNNEI. The CDR3 runs to 11 residues. V gave up 3 bases and J gave up 12 bases, with 12 bases separating them. CDR3 sequence (DNA): TGTGCCAGCAGTGAGGACCGGAGGGGGTACTTC. It encodes CASSEDRRGYF.

This clone was observed once. V gene TRBV9 combines with J gene TRBJ1-2; a weak D match, TRBD1 (6 bases). CDR3 length: 15 residues. V was trimmed by 4 bases and J by 4 bases, leaving 17 bases between them. Germline V gene data show CDR1 as SGDLS and CDR2 as YYNGEE. As DNA, the CDR3 is TGTGCCAGCAGCCCCGGGGGGGCTCGATTCTATGGCTACACCTTC. This translates into CASSPGGARFYGYTF. Filled out from reference TRBV9 and TRBJ1-2, the complete variable domain reads DSGVTQTPKHLITATGQRVTLRCSPRSGDLSVYWYQQSLDQGLQFLIQYYNGEERAKGNILERFSAQQFPDLHSELNLSSLELGDSALYFCASSPGGARFYGYTFGSGTRLTVV.

The V gene is TRBV11-2, the J gene TRBJ1-1; 8 nucleotides line up with TRBD1. This CDR3 spans 14 amino acids. Looked up from germline, CDR1 is SGHAT and CDR2 is FQNNGV. The ends lost 5 bases at V and 4 bases at J; junction bases unmatched: 6. The CDR3 sequence is CASSQDRGGTEAFF. The CDR3 bases are TGTGCCAGCAGCCAAGACAGGGGTGGCACTGAAGCTTTCTTT.

The chain links TRBV5-4 to TRBJ2-3, with 8 bases aligning to TRBD2. CDR1 is SGHNT and CDR2 is YYREEE in the germline V gene (reference sequence). The V and J ends lost 9 bases and 2 bases, in that order; junction bases with no gene match: 14. CDR3 size: 16 residues. The CDR3 DNA is TGTGCCACTACGCCCTCAAGCGGGGGCTACACAGATACGCAGTATTTT. It codes for CATTPSSGGYTDTQYF.

This clone was found a few times. The chain has TRBV30 and TRBJ2-3, with 11 bases identical to TRBD2. The CDR3 sequence is 14 residues long. CDR1 and CDR2 (germline): GTSNPN, SVGIG (reference sequence). The J segment lost 5 bases and the V segment lost 2 bases, leaving 3 bases of the junction unmatched. In nucleotides, the CDR3 is TGTGCCTGGAGTAATGGACTAGCGGGAGATACGCAGTATTTT. It specifies CAWSNGLAGDTQYF.

This sequence joins TRBV14 and TRBJ2-7; 9 nucleotides match TRBD1. This CDR3 is built from 15 residues. V trimming: 2 bases; J trimming: 5 bases; junction bases outside the gene matches: 7. The germline V gene encodes CDR1 SGHDN and CDR2 FVKESK. The DNA of the CDR3 is TGTGCCAGCAGCCAACCGGGACAGGGAGGCAACGAGCAGTACTTC. This gives the protein CASSQPGQGGNEQYF. The full variable domain, completed using reference TRBV14 and TRBJ2-7, is EAGVTQFPSHSVIEKGQTVTLRCDPISGHDNLYWYRRVMGKEIKFLLHFVKESKQDESGMPNNRFLAERTGGTYSTLKVQPAELEDSGVYFCASSQPGQGGNEQYFGPGTRLTVT.

J is TRBJ2-7 and V is TRBV27; perhaps TRBD2 as D (6 bases). The germline CDR1 and CDR2 sequences are MNHEY and SMNVEV (reference sequence). The CDR3 has 13 residues. V lost 5 bases to trimming and J lost 1 base, with 9 bases between them. CDR3 sequence reads: CASSVAGSYEQYF. The CDR3 nucleotides are TGTGCCAGCAGTGTGGCGGGGTCCTACGAGCAGTACTTC.

This CDR3 reads CASSDGGQGANGQYF. The CDR3 bases are TGCGCCAGCAGTGATGGCGGACAGGGTGCCAACGGGCAGTACTTC. The J gene is TRBJ2-7, the V gene TRBV10-1, with TRBD1 matching 8 bases. This CDR3 spans 15 amino acids. Germline CDR1 reads WNHNN; CDR2 reads SYGVQD (reference sequence). Unmatched junction bases numbered 13, after V lost 3 bases and J lost 9 bases.

The gene calls are TRBV9 and TRBJ2-3; TRBD1 might be the D (6 bases). This CDR3 region has 16 residues. Germline V CDR1 and CDR2: SGDLS, YYNGEE. The V and J ends lost 4 bases and 0 bases respectively, with 15 bases between them. For the CDR3, the DNA is TGTGCCAGCAGCATCAACAGGGAGAGGAGCACAGATACGCAGTATTTT. It is translated as CASSINRERSTDTQYF.

The V call is TRBV19, the J call TRBJ1-6; 10 bases match TRBD1. Germline CDR1 and CDR2: LNHDA and SQIVND (reference sequence). There are 14 residues in the CDR3. With 11 bases clipped from V and 8 bases from J, the junction kept 9 bases outside the gene matches. The CDR3 is CAGSPGQGHSPLHF. The CDR3 nucleotides read TGTGCCGGATCTCCGGGACAGGGGCATTCACCCCTCCACTTT.

In DNA, the CDR3 is TGTGCCAGCTCACCCCTACCGGGACTAGCGAAAGAGACCCAGTACTTC. Amino acid sequence: CASSPLPGLAKETQYF. The V gene is TRBV18, the J gene TRBJ2-5; 10 bases match TRBD2. V was pared by 3 bases and J by 3 bases, with 7 bases of the junction left unmatched. The CDR3 totals 16 residues. The germline V gene has CDR1 KGHSH and CDR2 LQKENI.

The chain employs TRBV29-1 and TRBJ1-1; no clear D gene. CDR1 and CDR2 from the germline V gene are SQVTM and ANQGSEA. The germline V and J ends were trimmed by 4 bases and 1 base, with 7 bases remaining between them. There are 12 residues in the CDR3. CDR3 sequence reads: CSVGQRNTEAFF. The CDR3 nucleotides are TGCAGCGTTGGGCAGCGGAACACTGAAGCTTTCTTT.

The rearrangement uses TRBV19 and TRBJ2-2; tentatively, D is TRBD2 (6 bases). Trimming stripped 3 bases from V and 3 bases from J, with 11 bases between. Germline CDR1 reads LNHDA; CDR2 reads SQIVND (reference sequence). CDR3 length: 15 residues. The CDR3 sequence: CASSILSGDTGELFF. CDR3 sequence (DNA): TGTGCCAGTAGTATCCTATCGGGGGACACCGGGGAGCTGTTTTTT.

The chain joins TRBV19 to TRBJ1-3; 9 nucleotides match TRBD1. The CDR3 consists of 15 residues. Germline V lookup: CDR1 LNHDA, CDR2 SQIVND (reference sequence). V lost 4 bases, J lost 4 bases, and 5 bases stayed unmatched. The CDR3 loop reads CASSSGQGSGNTIYF. The CDR3 DNA follows: TGTGCCAGTAGTAGCGGACAGGGGAGCGGAAACACCATATATTTT. Looking up the rest from reference TRBV19 and TRBJ1-3 gives the full variable domain: DGGITQSPKYLFRKEGQNVTLSCEQNLNHDAMYWYRQDPGQGLRLIYYSQIVNDFQKGDIAEGYSVSREKKESFPLTVTSAQKNPTAFYLCASSSGQGSGNTIYFGEGSWLTVV.

The chain uses TRBV11-2 and TRBJ2-7, with 14 bases matching TRBD2. Germline V gene data show CDR1 as SGHAT and CDR2 as FQNNGV. With 5 bases clipped from V and 5 bases from J, the junction kept 11 bases outside the gene matches. This CDR3 has 17 amino acids. The CDR3 DNA reads TGTGCCAGCAGCGCCGGGACTAGCGGGAGACCCGGAAACGAGCAGTACTTC. This sequence encodes CASSAGTSGRPGNEQYF.

The DNA for the CDR3 is TGTGCTAGTGGTTTGAACTCAGGGGGCCTGGAGACCCAGTACTTC. This gives the protein CASGLNSGGLETQYF. The chain combines TRBV12-5 with TRBJ2-5; 8 nucleotides match TRBD1. CDR1 is LGHNT and CDR2 is FRNRAP in the germline V gene. This CDR3 has 15 residues. J gave up 5 bases and V 2 bases, and 7 bases lay outside the gene matches.

As concerns this clone: In this CDR3 the conserved last residue, phenylalanine or tryptophan, is missing, so a read error is likely. The chain joins TRBV30 to TRBJ1-2, with unresolved D. CDR3 length equals 11 residues. Trimming took 2 bases from V and 7 from J, leaving 8 bases between them. CDR1 GTSNPN and CDR2 SVGIG come from the germline V gene (reference sequence). This CDR3 reads CAWSSGFGYTL. DNA for the CDR3: TGTGCCTGGAGTAGCGGTTTTGGCTACACCCTC.

The CDR3: CASSYVGTGGTNGYTF. The CDR3 region has the DNA TGTGCCAGCAGCTACGTCGGAACAGGGGGAACGAATGGCTACACCTTC. The chain has TRBV4-2 and TRBJ1-2, with 8 nucleotides matching TRBD1. This CDR3 comprises 16 residues. Germline CDR1 is LGHNA and CDR2 is YNFKEQ. The J segment lost 6 bases and the V segment lost 5 bases, leaving 14 bases of the junction unmatched.

The V gene is TRBV6-1, the J gene TRBJ1-4; no clear D. In germline, CDR1 is MNHNS, CDR2 SASEGT. CDR3 length: 14 amino acids. V lost 4 bases to trimming and J lost 0 bases, with 6 bases between them. The CDR3 loop reads CASSGPTTNEKLFF. The DNA for the CDR3 is TGTGCCAGCAGTGGGCCCACAACTAATGAAAAACTGTTTTTT.